This paragraph covers one TCR beta chain sequence. Its antigen is unknown. With the 5' RACE reads reprocessed, TCRdb shows one record per CDR3 protein and no DNA. This sample's table has 150,000 to 180,000 distinct CDR3 sequences. This entry belongs to a study of T cells expressing NK-cell markers. General study points: There were several donors in whom these clonotypes also led the CD3+CD56-NKG2C+ fraction. Clones of NKG2C+ T cells that had expanded were of unclear HCMV specificity.

This sequence originates from a woman aged 45-65 years in good health. Sequenced sample: blood T cells: a sorted CD56 or NKG2C T cell subset, CD4+ or CD8+ T cells, or bulk PBMC T cells (not recorded which).

The CDR3 loop is CASSSQAGGGYTF. The rearrangement links TRBV7-9 to TRBJ1-2; TCRdb reports TRBD1, a call that lacks DNA to check it against. The CDR3 sequence is 13 residues long. CDR1 and CDR2 (germline): SEHNR, FQNEAQ (reference sequence).